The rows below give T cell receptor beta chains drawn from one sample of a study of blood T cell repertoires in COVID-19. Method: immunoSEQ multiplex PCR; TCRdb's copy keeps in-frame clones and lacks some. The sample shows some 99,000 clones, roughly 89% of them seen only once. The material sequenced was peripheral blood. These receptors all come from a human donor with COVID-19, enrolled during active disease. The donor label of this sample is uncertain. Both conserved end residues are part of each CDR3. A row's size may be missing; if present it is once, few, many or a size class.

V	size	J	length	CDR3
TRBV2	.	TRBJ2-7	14	CASMRLAGGYEQYF
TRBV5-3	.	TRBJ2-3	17	CARSSLTGGGGADTQYF
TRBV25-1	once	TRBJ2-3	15	CASSEFGRSADTQYF
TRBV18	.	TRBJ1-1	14	CASSPSTLNTEAFF
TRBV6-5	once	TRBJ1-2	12	CASSYDGARYTF
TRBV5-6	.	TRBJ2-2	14	CASSRAGDTGELFF
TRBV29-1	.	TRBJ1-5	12	CSVGQGGQPQHF
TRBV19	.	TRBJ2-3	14	CASSSPGHSVTQYF
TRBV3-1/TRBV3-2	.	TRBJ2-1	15	CASSRRTGDGLEQFF
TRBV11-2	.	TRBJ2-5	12	CASSPPGETQYF
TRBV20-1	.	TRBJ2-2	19	CSASQGAGFTGYGTGELFF
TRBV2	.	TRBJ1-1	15	CASSEAHPRDSEAFF
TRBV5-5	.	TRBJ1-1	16	CASTKPSGRWDTEAFF
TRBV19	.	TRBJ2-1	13	CASSISVPDEQFF
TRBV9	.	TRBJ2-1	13	CASSVPGRDEQFF
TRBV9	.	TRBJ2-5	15	CASSAYSGIEETQYF
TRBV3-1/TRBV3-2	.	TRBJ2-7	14	CASSQDISGGEQYF
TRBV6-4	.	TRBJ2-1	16	CASSLTSGNAGYEQFF
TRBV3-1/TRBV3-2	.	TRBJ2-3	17	CASSLFGTSGGADTQYF
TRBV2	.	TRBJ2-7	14	CASSGQGATYEQYF
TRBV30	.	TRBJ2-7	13	CAWSSGQTYEQYF
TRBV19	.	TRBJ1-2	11	CMTGGGYGYTF
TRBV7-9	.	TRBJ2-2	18	CASSLGGQGTTKAGELFF
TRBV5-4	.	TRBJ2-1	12	CASSRISGVEFF
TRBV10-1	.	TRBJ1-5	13	CASSEGINRIADF
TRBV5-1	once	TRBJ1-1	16	CASRLGTGGMGTEAFF
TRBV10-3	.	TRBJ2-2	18	CAISEPPGLAGVHGELFF
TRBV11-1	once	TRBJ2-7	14	CASSFTYPTYEQYF
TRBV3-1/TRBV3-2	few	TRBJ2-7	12	CASSDRDFEQYF
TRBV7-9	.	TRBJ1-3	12	CASSLGGNTIYF
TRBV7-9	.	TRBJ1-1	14	CASSFSTANTEAFF
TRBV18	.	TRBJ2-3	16	CASSYDSLGGTDTQYF
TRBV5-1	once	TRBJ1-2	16	CASSLASGLWTGGYTF
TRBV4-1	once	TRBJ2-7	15	CASSQAEAVSYEQYF
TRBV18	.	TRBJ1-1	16	CASSPRAPGGGTEAFF
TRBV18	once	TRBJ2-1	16	CASSPGQGRSYNEQFF
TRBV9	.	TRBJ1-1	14	CASSPRDRDLRAFF
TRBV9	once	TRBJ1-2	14	CASTVTGEGYGYTF
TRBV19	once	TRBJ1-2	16	CASSMLGGDVGYGYTF
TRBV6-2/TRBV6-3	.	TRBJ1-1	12	CASSPGVAEAFF
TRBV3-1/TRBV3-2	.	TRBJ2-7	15	CASSQGSTGEYEQYF
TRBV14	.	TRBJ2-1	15	CASSPLAGVYNEQFF
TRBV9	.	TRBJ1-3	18	CASSDPRGTYRSGNTIYF
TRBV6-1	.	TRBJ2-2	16	CASSEHPGQGTGELFF
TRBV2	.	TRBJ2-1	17	CASRVGTSTRGYNEQFF
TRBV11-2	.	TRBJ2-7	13	CASSFGVSYEQYF
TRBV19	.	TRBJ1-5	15	CASRTLARDNQPQHF